The TCR beta chain under discussion was sequenced for a study of cytomegalovirus exposure and HLA in healthy donors. PCR primers comprised 60 Vbeta and 13 Jbeta primers. Repertoires were generated with immunoSEQ multiplex PCR, while TCRdb's copy carries only in-frame clones and drops some. Found here are roughly 140,000 clones, 82% of them singletons; the top ten hold over 9.5%. The sample taken for sequencing was PBMCs. The receptor's source is a woman aged 55-69 years in good health and CMV-seropositive.

The CDR3 is CAWAGRGKTEAFF. Here the CDR3 DNA reads TGTGCCTGGGCCGGCCGAGGTAAAACGGAAGCTTTCTTT. The chain recombines TRBV30 with TRBJ1-1; D not certain. Trimming pared 5 bases from V and 8 bases from J, leaving 18 bases between. Germline CDR1 GTSNPN, CDR2 SVGIG (reference sequence). CDR3 length equals 13 residues.